Detailed here is one TCR beta chain. What it recognizes is unknown. Its ends do not fully match the called genes, so a read error is possible. The data derive from a study of brain metastases from non-small cell lung cancer. Points from the study as a whole: T-cell infiltration was lower in brain metastases than primaries (P < 0.001). TCR repertoires overlapped largely between brain metastases and matched primaries. T-cell clones appeared expanded in 60% to 75% of brain metastases relative to matched primary tumors.

Libraries were prepared by immunoSEQ multiplex PCR; TCRdb keeps only in-frame clonotypes and omits some of them. This table has roughly 3,000 clones, around 76% appearing once. This CDR3 has 14 residues. Germline CDR1 reads SGHVS; CDR2 reads FQNEAQ. This receptor was taken from a donor older than 35 with non-small cell lung cancer. The genes are TRBV7-8 and TRBJ2-1; unclear D gene. The material sequenced was primary lung tumor tissue. The CDR3 is CVSSPIQSYNEQFF. In DNA form, the CDR3 reads TGTGTCAGCAGCCCTATACAATCCTACAATGAGCAGTTCTTC.